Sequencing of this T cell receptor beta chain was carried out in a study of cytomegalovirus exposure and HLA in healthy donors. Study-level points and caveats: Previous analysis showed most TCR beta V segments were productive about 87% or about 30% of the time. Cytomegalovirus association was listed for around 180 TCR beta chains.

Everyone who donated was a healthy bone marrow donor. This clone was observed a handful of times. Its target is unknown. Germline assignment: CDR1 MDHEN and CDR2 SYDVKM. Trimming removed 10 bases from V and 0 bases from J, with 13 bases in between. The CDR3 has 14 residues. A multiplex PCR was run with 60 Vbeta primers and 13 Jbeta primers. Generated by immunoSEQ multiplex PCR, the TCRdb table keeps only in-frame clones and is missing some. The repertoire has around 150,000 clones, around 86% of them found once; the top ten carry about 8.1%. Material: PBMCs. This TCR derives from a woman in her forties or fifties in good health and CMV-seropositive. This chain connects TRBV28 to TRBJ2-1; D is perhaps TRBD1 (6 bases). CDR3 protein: CATQGTDSYNEQFF. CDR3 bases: TGTGCCACCCAGGGGACCGACTCCTACAATGAGCAGTTCTTC. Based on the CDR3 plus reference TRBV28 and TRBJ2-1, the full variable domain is DVKVTQSSRYLVKRTGEKVFLECVQDMDHENMFWYRQDPGLGLRLIYFSYDVKMKEKGDIPEGYSVSREKKERFSLILESASTNQTSMYLCATQGTDSYNEQFFGPGTRLTVL.